Reported below is one T cell receptor beta chain. The data originate from a study of cytomegalovirus exposure and HLA in healthy donors. This cohort consisted of healthy bone marrow donors. Trimming removed 1 base from V and 10 bases from J, with 8 bases in between. CDR3 length: 13 amino acids. The V gene's germline CDR1 is MGHRA and CDR2 YSYEKL. Primers: 60 Vbeta forward and 13 Jbeta reverse. Produced via immunoSEQ multiplex PCR; TCRdb's table is partial and in-frame only. The sample holds 150,000 to 200,000 clones, 70% to 90% seen once. The chain links TRBV4-1 to TRBJ1-6; D gene unclear. The receptor comes from a woman aged 25 to 45 in good health and CMV-seronegative. Sequencing used PBMCs. This CDR3 reads CASSQGRGSPLHF. The CDR3, as DNA: TGCGCCAGCAGCCAAGGGCGGGGATCACCCCTCCACTTT.